This TCR beta chain was recovered during a study of Ad26.COV2.S vaccination and SARS-CoV-2 variants. Study as a whole: Ad26.COV2.S arm of COV1001 included the donor.

Specified treatment: some 20 received Ad26.COV2.S at low or high dose, single or two shots; a few received placebo; per-sample allocation not given. Sampling was performed 63 days after the first vaccine or placebo injection. Sequencing was performed with immunoSEQ multiplex PCR; in TCRdb, only in-frame clones are kept and a portion is missing. This sample yields 350,000 to 450,000 clones, of which 92% are seen a single time; about 1.6% belongs to the top ten. This CDR3 region has 13 residues. V was pared by 0 bases and J by 9 bases, with 15 bases between. Germline assignment: CDR1 GTSNPN and CDR2 SVGIG (reference sequence).

The chain carries TRBV30 and TRBJ2-7, with TRBD2 as a possible D gene (5 bases). This sample comprised peripheral blood, obtained in a trial of Ad26.COV2.S vaccine versus placebo. The receptor comes from a person aged 18-60 years who received the Ad26.COV2.S COVID-19 vaccine or a placebo. This CDR3 reads CAWSVEGLGVQYF. The CDR3, as DNA: TGTGCCTGGAGTGTAGAAGGGCTCGGGGTGCAGTACTTC.